This TCR beta chain is drawn from a study of T cells in Graves' hyperthyroidism and ophthalmopathy. Study information: Sampling of peripheral blood happened at initial diagnosis, prior to any treatment.

Germline loops: CDR1 LGHDT, CDR2 YNNKEL (reference sequence). This CDR3 contains 13 residues. Trimming pared 3 bases from V and 9 bases from J, leaving 12 bases between. Template material for amplifying TCR beta CDR3 regions consisted of RNA transcripts. The HTBI set primed first-round TCR CDR3 RT-PCR. MiXCR, applied by TCRdb to the multiplex PCR reads, yields one record per CDR3 protein. The sample includes 730,000 or so distinct CDR3 sequences, around a sixth of them seen just once. This clonotype occurred many times. The V call is TRBV3-1, the J call TRBJ2-1, with D unclear. This sequence was found in a woman between 45 and 60 years old with Graves' hyperthyroidism that later progressed to Graves' ophthalmopathy. Sequences were obtained from blood. CDR3 coding DNA: TGTGCCAGCAGCCACGGCCTGGGGTCTGAGCAGTTCTTC. As protein: CASSHGLGSEQFF.